This paragraph covers one T cell receptor beta chain sequence. Its antigen remains unidentified. V shed 0 bases and J shed 2 bases, with 11 bases lying between them. The V gene's germline CDR1 is SGDLS and CDR2 YYNGEE. The CDR3 is made up of 15 amino acids. TCRdb's copy holds only in-frame clones and misses some; the assay was immunoSEQ multiplex PCR. Of 350,000 to 400,000 clones listed, 70% to 90% are singletons. This record comes from a study of Ad26.COV2.S vaccination and SARS-CoV-2 variants. Looking at the study overall: Donor got 5x10^10 or 1x10^11 viral particles of Ad26.COV2.S.

Study conclusions and caveats: Considerable breadth of spike-specific CD8+ and CD4+ T cell responses has reportedly been documented following vaccination. Vaccine recipients surpassed placebo recipients in spike-specific TCR breadth.

Documented treatment: roughly 20 received Ad26.COV2.S at low or high dose, single or two shots; about 5 received placebo; per-sample allocation not given. Each sample was drawn 63 days after the first injection (of vaccine or placebo). The source was peripheral blood, collected in a trial of Ad26.COV2.S vaccine versus placebo. The rearrangement uses TRBV9 and TRBJ2-5, with unresolved D. The sequence was obtained from a person between 18 and 59 years old who received the Ad26.COV2.S COVID-19 vaccine or a placebo. This chain's CDR3 is CASSVGPMGQETQYF. Here the CDR3 DNA reads TGTGCCAGCAGCGTAGGTCCCATGGGGCAAGAGACCCAGTACTTC.